Following are 25 T cell receptor beta chains from one sample sequenced in a study of blood T cell repertoires in COVID-19. Sequencing was performed with immunoSEQ multiplex PCR; in TCRdb, only in-frame clones are kept and a portion is missing. The sample records about 140,000 clones, around 80% being singletons. Sequenced material: peripheral blood. These receptors originate from a man aged 45-65 years with acute or convalescent COVID-19.

This clone has only one observation. This chain connects TRBV24-1 to TRBJ2-2, with D possibly matching TRBD1 (8 bases). The CDR3 contains 16 residues. With 4 bases removed from V and 7 bases from J, the gap between germline ends came to 18 bases. Per the germline V gene, CDR1 is KGHDR and CDR2 is SFDVKD. The chain's CDR3 is CATSDFTGGGNGELFF. In DNA form, the CDR3 reads TGTGCCACCAGTGACTTTACAGGGGGGGGCAACGGGGAGCTGTTTTTT.

This chain uses TRBV30 with TRBJ2-1; 12 nucleotides agree with TRBD2. V dropped 0 bases and J dropped 9; count of bases not matched to a gene: 3. Germline V CDR1 and CDR2: GTSNPN, SVGIG (reference sequence). This CDR3 comprises 14 residues. CDR3 residues: CAWSVQLAGGEQFF. The CDR3 nucleotides read TGTGCCTGGAGTGTACAACTAGCGGGGGGTGAGCAGTTCTTC.

The chain links TRBV19 to TRBJ2-1; tentatively, D is TRBD2 (7 bases). V was cut by 8 bases and J by 8 bases, with 16 bases left in between. This CDR3 is 13 amino acids long. CDR1 is LNHDA and CDR2 is SQIVND in the germline V gene (reference sequence). This CDR3 is CASDKGGGYEQFF. CDR3 bases: TGTGCCAGTGATAAAGGCGGGGGCTATGAGCAGTTCTTC. Full variable domain (missing parts from reference TRBV19 and TRBJ2-1): DGGITQSPKYLFRKEGQNVTLSCEQNLNHDAMYWYRQDPGQGLRLIYYSQIVNDFQKGDIAEGYSVSREKKESFPLTVTSAQKNPTAFYLCASDKGGGYEQFFGPGTRLTVL.

This chain connects TRBV5-1 to TRBJ2-3; 7 bases are shared with TRBD2. Germline V gene data show CDR1 as SGHRS and CDR2 as YFSETQ. Trimming at V came to 1 base and at J to 6 bases, leaving 8 bases not matched to a gene. The CDR3 consists of 15 residues. The CDR3 sequence is CASSLPAGDRDTQYF. In nucleotides, the CDR3 is TGCGCCAGCAGCTTGCCGGCGGGGGATCGGGATACGCAGTATTTT. The complete variable domain, with remaining parts taken from reference TRBV5-1 and TRBJ2-3, reads KAGVTQTPRYLIKTRGQQVTLSCSPISGHRSVSWYQQTPGQGLQFLFEYFSETQRNKGNFPGRFSGRQFSNSRSEMNVSTLELGDSALYLCASSLPAGDRDTQYFGPGTRLTVL.

The J gene is TRBJ1-1, the V gene TRBV18; the match to TRBD1 covers 10 bases. CDR1 and CDR2 (germline): KGHSH, LQKENI. V was pared by 6 bases and J by 6 bases, with 7 bases of the junction left unmatched. CDR3 length: 14 amino acids. As DNA, the CDR3 is TGTGCCAGCTCCTGGGGACAGGGGACCGCTGAAGCTTTCTTT. Translation: CASSWGQGTAEAFF.

This sequence joins TRBV20-1 and TRBJ2-5, with D unclear. CDR3 length: 13 amino acids. V lost 3 bases and J 5 bases, leaving 13 bases between the germline ends. Germline values: CDR1 DFQATT, CDR2 SNEGSKA (reference sequence). The CDR3 sequence is CSASRGAGETQYF. The CDR3 DNA reads TGCAGTGCTAGTCGAGGTGCCGGGGAGACCCAGTACTTC.

This chain connects TRBV28 to TRBJ2-3; the match to TRBD1 covers 9 bases. Germline CDR1 and CDR2: MDHEN and SYDVKM. Losses at the gene ends were 5 bases for V and 3 bases for J; bases not matched to a gene: 3. The CDR3 contains 14 residues. The CDR3 nucleotides read TGTGCCAGCAGTGGGGACAGGGTAACAGATACGCAGTATTTT. This encodes CASSGDRVTDTQYF.

The rearrangement uses TRBV5-1 and TRBJ2-1, with TRBD2 identical over 8 bases. The CDR3 has 21 amino acids. CDR1 is SGHRS, CDR2 YFSETQ, per germline. V shed 5 bases and J 0 bases; nucleotides not matched to a gene: 22. This chain's CDR3 is CASRKRGVTSASPHSYNEQFF. CDR3 nucleotide sequence: TGCGCCAGCAGAAAAAGGGGGGTGACTAGCGCAAGCCCACACTCCTACAATGAGCAGTTCTTC.

The rearrangement links TRBV2 to TRBJ1-2; D might be TRBD1 (5 bases). This CDR3 is built from 15 residues. V was clipped by 6 bases and J by 7 bases, with 21 bases between them. Germline values: CDR1 SNHLY, CDR2 FYNNEI. The CDR3 DNA sequence: TGTGCCAGCAGGCCCCCGGGGGAACGGGCGGGTGGCTACACCTTC. It codes for CASRPPGERAGGYTF.

V and J are TRBV2 and TRBJ1-2, with TRBD1 identical over 9 bases. CDR1 and CDR2 (germline): SNHLY, FYNNEI. With 5 bases clipped from V and 8 bases from J, the junction kept 12 bases outside the gene matches. There are 15 residues in the CDR3. Here the CDR3 DNA reads TGTGCCAGCAGTTGGACAGGGGCGCAAGGGGGCGGCTACACCTTC. It encodes CASSWTGAQGGGYTF.

The chain combines TRBV10-1 with TRBJ1-6, with TRBD1 matching 7 bases. V trimming: 8 bases; J trimming: 6 bases; junction bases outside the gene matches: 10. Germline assignment: CDR1 WNHNN and CDR2 SYGVQD (reference sequence). The CDR3 is 15 residues long. The CDR3 protein is CASSEGAGGNSPLHF. The CDR3 DNA reads TGCGCCAGCTCTGAGGGGGCAGGTGGTAATTCACCCCTCCACTTT.

This chain uses TRBV5-4 with TRBJ1-6; the D gene is possibly TRBD1 (5 bases). The germline V and J ends were trimmed by 2 bases and 7 bases, with 13 bases remaining between them. There are 15 residues in the CDR3. Germline CDR1 and CDR2: SGHNT and YYREEE (reference sequence). The CDR3 here is CASSLGRATNSPLHF. CDR3 in DNA: TGTGCCAGCAGCTTAGGCAGGGCTACCAATTCACCCCTCCACTTT. The entire variable domain, with the rest obtained from reference TRBV5-4 and TRBJ1-6, is as follows: ETGVTQSPTHLIKTRGQQVTLRCSSQSGHNTVSWYQQALGQGPQFIFQYYREEENGRGNFPPRFSGLQFPNYSSELNVNALELDDSALYLCASSLGRATNSPLHFGNGTRLTVT.

The V call is TRBV18, the J call TRBJ1-5; TRBD1 matches 9 bases. This CDR3 spans 15 amino acids. Germline lookup yields CDR1 KGHSH and CDR2 LQKENI. V dropped 5 bases and J dropped 2; count of bases not matched to a gene: 4. The CDR3 sequence: CASSKDRGGNQPQHF. CDR3 sequence (DNA): TGTGCCAGCTCAAAGGACAGGGGAGGCAATCAGCCCCAGCATTTT.

The V and J genes are TRBV3-1 (or the pseudogene TRBV3-2) and TRBJ2-7, with TRBD1 as a possible D gene (6 bases). Germline values: CDR1 LGHDT, CDR2 YNNKEL (reference sequence). The CDR3 runs 14 residues. The V gene lost 0 bases and the J gene lost 5 bases, with 11 bases spanning the gap. CDR3 in amino acids: CASSQETGSHEQYF. CDR3 nucleotide sequence: TGTGCCAGCAGCCAAGAAACAGGGAGCCACGAGCAGTACTTC.

V is TRBV11-2 and J is TRBJ1-2; D not certain. Germline lookup yields CDR1 SGHAT and CDR2 FQNNGV. V was cut by 5 bases and J by 5 bases, with 15 bases left in between. The CDR3 runs 14 residues. In DNA, the CDR3 is TGTGCCAGCAGCCAAGGCGAGGGTCATTATGGCTACACCTTC. Its protein is CASSQGEGHYGYTF.

This clone was picked up a small number of times. Written as DNA, the CDR3 is TGTGCCAGCAGTTTACCTAACACTGAAGCTTTCTTT. Translation: CASSLPNTEAFF. V is TRBV28 and J is TRBJ1-1, with no clear D. This CDR3 region has 12 residues. Trimming took 2 bases from V and 2 from J, leaving 3 bases between them. The germline V gene encodes CDR1 MDHEN and CDR2 SYDVKM.

On this clone itself: One end of the junction fails to match germline, which may point to a read error. The chain is built from TRBV7-6 and TRBJ2-6, with 8 nucleotides matching TRBD1. This CDR3 has 18 amino acids. Per the germline V gene, CDR1 is SGHVS and CDR2 is FNYEAQ. The CDR3 DNA follows: TGTGCCAGCAGCGTAGCCCCGACAGGGGACTCTGGGGCCAACGTCCTGACTTTC. It is translated as CASSVAPTGDSGANVLTF. Filled out from reference TRBV7-6 and TRBJ2-6, the complete variable domain reads GAGVSQSPRYKVTKRGQDVALRCDPISGHVSLYWYRQALGQGPEFLTYFNYEAQQDKSGLPNDRFSAERPEGSISTLTIQRTEQRDSAMYRCASSVAPTGDSGANVLTFGAGSRLTVL.

J is TRBJ2-1 and V is TRBV7-3, with D maybe TRBD2 (7 bases). This CDR3 has 17 amino acids. CDR1 and CDR2 (germline): SGHTA, FQGTGA. V was shortened by 4 bases and J by 5 bases, with 21 bases between the two germline ends. In nucleotides, the CDR3 is TGTGCCAGCAGCTCTAGGGGGGGGAGGCTAGTTGACAATGAGCAGTTCTTC. Translating it yields CASSSRGGRLVDNEQFF. Full variable domain (remainder filled in from reference TRBV7-3 and TRBJ2-1): GAGVSQTPSNKVTEKGKYVELRCDPISGHTALYWYRQSLGQGPEFLIYFQGTGAADDSGLPNDRFFAVRPEGSVSTLKIQRTERGDSAVYLCASSSRGGRLVDNEQFFGPGTRLTVL.

V usage is TRBV11-2 and J usage is TRBJ2-1; D unclear. Germline V lookup: CDR1 SGHAT, CDR2 FQNNGV. Trimming stripped 3 bases from V and 6 bases from J, with 3 bases between. The CDR3 runs to 11 residues. CDR3 amino acids: CASSFGNEQFF. CDR3 nucleotide sequence: TGTGCCAGCAGCTTCGGCAATGAGCAGTTCTTC.

The chain has TRBV19 and TRBJ1-1; D unclear. The germline CDR1 and CDR2 sequences are LNHDA and SQIVND (reference sequence). The CDR3 sequence is 13 residues long. V lost 2 bases and J lost 4, with 8 bases in between. CDR3 DNA: TGTGCCAGTAGTATAATACAGTTCACTGAAGCTTTCTTT. This gives the protein CASSIIQFTEAFF.

The chain links TRBV6-5 to TRBJ2-1; D not certain. The CDR3 consists of 14 residues. The ends were cut back, 0 bases at V and 4 bases at J, with 7 bases in the middle. Per germline, CDR1 MNHEY and CDR2 SVGAGI. CDR3 nucleotides: TGTGCCAGCAGTTACTCTCGAGTATACAATGAGCAGTTCTTC. Translated: CASSYSRVYNEQFF.

The rearrangement uses TRBV18 and TRBJ2-2, with 9 bases aligning to TRBD1. The CDR3 is 15 amino acids. From germline, CDR1 is KGHSH and CDR2 LQKENI. V shed 3 bases, J shed 3 bases, and the junction held 2 bases outside the gene matches. The CDR3 DNA is TGTGCCAGCTCACCCCGGGACAGGGACACCGGGGAGCTGTTTTTT. It encodes CASSPRDRDTGELFF.

The rearrangement links TRBV3-1 (or the pseudogene TRBV3-2) to TRBJ2-1; TRBD2 might be the D (7 bases). Germline CDR1 and CDR2: LGHDT and YNNKEL (reference sequence). Between the trimmed V and J ends, which lost 0 bases and 8 bases, there was a span of 17 bases. The length of the CDR3 is 16 residues. The CDR3 region is CASSQDLGGGKDEQFF. The CDR3 nucleotides are TGTGCCAGCAGCCAAGATCTAGGGGGGGGCAAGGATGAGCAGTTCTTC.

This clone was seen at least ten times. The gene calls are TRBV5-1 and TRBJ1-6, with D unclear. CDR1 is SGHRS, CDR2 YFSETQ, per germline. The ends were cut back, 5 bases at V and 7 bases at J, with 10 bases in the middle. CDR3 length: 13 amino acids. The CDR3, as DNA: TGCGCCAGCAGAATGATGAGAAATTCACCCCTCCACTTT. Its protein is CASRMMRNSPLHF.

The chain recombines TRBV2 with TRBJ2-2; D is ambiguous. Per germline, CDR1 SNHLY and CDR2 FYNNEI. The CDR3 covers 14 residues. V was clipped by 6 bases and J by 1 base, with 9 bases between them. For the CDR3, the DNA is TGTGCCAGCAGCCCGGCAGGGAACACCGGGGAGCTGTTTTTT. Translated: CASSPAGNTGELFF.